Listed below are T cell receptor beta chains from one sample, sequenced in a study of blood T cell repertoires in COVID-19. Clones were read by immunoSEQ multiplex PCR, and TCRdb kept only the in-frame ones, dropping some. The repertoire holds a few hundred thousand clones, with around 91% as singletons. The sequencing sample was made of peripheral blood. These receptors were obtained from a woman aged 55-70 years with COVID-19, enrolled during active disease. CDR3s leave out the opening cysteine and the closing phenylalanine or tryptophan. Each record gives: J gene, V gene, D gene, CDR3 protein. The D gene is left open where the match is weak.

J gene: TRBJ1-1; V gene: TRBV6-5; D gene: .; CDR3 protein: ASTTRYGEAF
J gene: TRBJ2-7; V gene: TRBV3-1/TRBV3-2; D gene: TRBD2; CDR3 protein: ASSQVRPGLAGPYEQY
J gene: TRBJ1-2; V gene: TRBV6-5; D gene: .; CDR3 protein: ASSYRNEGRGGYT
J gene: TRBJ2-2; V gene: TRBV7-2; D gene: TRBD2; CDR3 protein: ASSLWAASGDTGELF
J gene: TRBJ1-1; V gene: TRBV11-2; D gene: .; CDR3 protein: ASSPLVRTEAF
J gene: TRBJ2-5; V gene: TRBV3-1/TRBV3-2; D gene: TRBD2; CDR3 protein: ASSLRAGGLETQY
J gene: TRBJ1-5; V gene: TRBV6-2/TRBV6-3; D gene: .; CDR3 protein: ASSYSEFSNQPQH
J gene: TRBJ1-5; V gene: TRBV5-5; D gene: .; CDR3 protein: ASSKSAGDNQPQH
J gene: TRBJ1-2; V gene: TRBV3-1/TRBV3-2; D gene: .; CDR3 protein: ASSQTDYGYT
J gene: TRBJ2-3; V gene: TRBV6-5; D gene: TRBD1; CDR3 protein: ASSQTRTGKDTQY
J gene: TRBJ2-7; V gene: TRBV19; D gene: TRBD1; CDR3 protein: ASRTGVGEQY
J gene: TRBJ2-3; V gene: TRBV7-3; D gene: .; CDR3 protein: ASSPGSVSTDTQY
J gene: TRBJ1-2; V gene: TRBV7-8; D gene: .; CDR3 protein: ASSTRTFYGYT
J gene: TRBJ1-2; V gene: TRBV6-1; D gene: TRBD1; CDR3 protein: ASSDVPGQGAWGYT
J gene: TRBJ1-1; V gene: TRBV5-1; D gene: .; CDR3 protein: ASSLDLGDTEAF
J gene: TRBJ1-1; V gene: TRBV19; D gene: TRBD1; CDR3 protein: ASSTGDRVNTEAF
J gene: TRBJ1-2; V gene: TRBV5-5; D gene: .; CDR3 protein: ASRLRDEGYT
J gene: TRBJ2-7; V gene: TRBV19; D gene: .; CDR3 protein: ASTSDSSYEQY
J gene: TRBJ1-6; V gene: TRBV3-1/TRBV3-2; D gene: TRBD1; CDR3 protein: ASQGRGNSPLH
J gene: TRBJ2-2; V gene: TRBV4-2; D gene: .; CDR3 protein: ASSHNKDFNTGELF
J gene: TRBJ2-3; V gene: TRBV19; D gene: TRBD1; CDR3 protein: ASSTGAGGTDTQY
J gene: TRBJ1-1; V gene: TRBV5-1; D gene: .; CDR3 protein: ASSLEANTEAF
J gene: TRBJ2-2; V gene: TRBV9; D gene: .; CDR3 protein: ASSVDLANTGELF
J gene: TRBJ2-5; V gene: TRBV2; D gene: TRBD1; CDR3 protein: ASSGTGLETQY
J gene: TRBJ2-1; V gene: TRBV7-3; D gene: .; CDR3 protein: ASSLNLGGLTEQF
J gene: TRBJ1-4; V gene: TRBV11-1; D gene: .; CDR3 protein: ASSLADPAGSGEKLF
J gene: TRBJ1-2; V gene: TRBV7-3; D gene: .; CDR3 protein: ASSPQAGDYGYT
J gene: TRBJ2-7; V gene: TRBV6-2/TRBV6-3; D gene: TRBD1; CDR3 protein: ASSYWEPGQGYEQY
J gene: TRBJ1-6; V gene: TRBV5-8; D gene: .; CDR3 protein: ASSLARDSYNSPLH
J gene: TRBJ2-5; V gene: TRBV3-1/TRBV3-2; D gene: TRBD2; CDR3 protein: ASKTSGGAWETQY
J gene: TRBJ2-5; V gene: TRBV5-4; D gene: TRBD2; CDR3 protein: ASRSGTIQETQY
J gene: TRBJ1-2; V gene: TRBV4-2; D gene: .; CDR3 protein: ASSQVGGRHYGYT
J gene: TRBJ1-5; V gene: TRBV7-2; D gene: .; CDR3 protein: ASSLGRNQPQH
J gene: TRBJ2-3; V gene: TRBV3-1/TRBV3-2; D gene: TRBD2; CDR3 protein: ASSQDVAGVTDTQY
J gene: TRBJ1-2; V gene: TRBV25-1; D gene: .; CDR3 protein: ASSSVNYGYT